The next 21 T cell receptor beta chains were all read from a single sample in a study of blood T cell repertoires in COVID-19. Data came from immunoSEQ multiplex PCR; TCRdb stores just in-frame clones and leaves some out. The sample includes roughly 140,000 clones, 85% to 90% of them seen just once. The sequenced material came from peripheral blood. The receptors shown here come from a woman between 55 and 75 years old with active COVID-19.

The chain recombines TRBV5-1 with TRBJ2-7; a possible D gene is TRBD1 (5 bases). The CDR3 sequence is 14 residues long. The ends were cut back, 2 bases at V and 6 bases at J, with 15 bases in the middle. Germline lookup yields CDR1 SGHRS and CDR2 YFSETQ. CDR3 in DNA: TGCGCCAGCAGCTTACCAGGGCTCGGTGGCGAGCAGTACTTC. Translated, it gives CASSLPGLGGEQYF.

The V call is TRBV6-5, the J call TRBJ2-7; 9 bases agree with TRBD1. The CDR3 sequence is 14 residues long. CDR1 is MNHEY and CDR2 is SVGAGI in the germline V gene. Trimming removed 5 bases from V and 4 bases from J; junction bases left unmatched: 6. CDR3 residues: CASSPPGQGYEQYF. Written as DNA, the CDR3 is TGTGCCAGCAGTCCCCCGGGACAGGGTTACGAGCAGTACTTC.

Written as DNA, the CDR3 is TGTGCCAGCAGGGAGGGAGTAAGGGCTTTCTTT. Translating gives CASREGVRAFF. The rearrangement joins TRBV12-3 or TRBV12-4 to TRBJ1-1; no firm D call. The CDR3 loop spans 11 amino acids. V gave up 6 bases and J gave up 11 bases, with 13 bases separating them.

The V gene is TRBV7-2, the J gene TRBJ2-2; TRBD1 matches 10 bases. Germline-derived CDR1 and CDR2 are SGHTA and FQGNSA. The V and J ends lost 5 bases and 6 bases, in that order; junction bases with no gene match: 6. The CDR3 totals 15 residues. DNA for the CDR3: TGTGCCAGCAGCATCTCCGGGACAGGGGCCGGGGAGCTGTTTTTT. Protein: CASSISGTGAGELFF. The full variable domain, its missing parts supplied by reference TRBV7-2 and TRBJ2-2, is GAGVSQSPSNKVTEKGKDVELRCDPISGHTALYWYRQSLGQGLEFLIYFQGNSAPDKSGLPSDRFSAERTGGSVSTLTIQRTQQEDSAVYLCASSISGTGAGELFFGEGSRLTVL.

The gene calls are TRBV5-1 and TRBJ1-6, with D maybe TRBD1 (5 bases). Between the trimmed V and J ends, which lost 0 bases and 7 bases, there was a span of 11 bases. The germline V gene has CDR1 SGHRS and CDR2 YFSETQ. The CDR3 loop spans 15 amino acids. This chain's CDR3 is CASSLVQARNSPLHF. The CDR3 bases are TGCGCCAGCAGCTTGGTACAGGCGAGAAATTCACCCCTCCACTTT. Based on the CDR3 plus reference TRBV5-1 and TRBJ1-6, the full variable domain is KAGVTQTPRYLIKTRGQQVTLSCSPISGHRSVSWYQQTPGQGLQFLFEYFSETQRNKGNFPGRFSGRQFSNSRSEMNVSTLELGDSALYLCASSLVQARNSPLHFGNGTRLTVT.

J is TRBJ2-2 and V is TRBV4-2; 8 bases are a match to TRBD2. The length of the CDR3 is 19 residues. Losses at the gene ends were 0 bases for V and 0 bases for J; bases not matched to a gene: 9. Germline V gene data show CDR1 as LGHNA and CDR2 as YNFKEQ. CDR3 nucleotide sequence: TGTGCCAGCAGCCAAGATCCCGGGAGGGTAATCGCGAACACCGGGGAGCTGTTTTTT. Translating gives CASSQDPGRVIANTGELFF.

This clone was found once. The chain is built from TRBV7-9 and TRBJ2-5; 8 bases map to TRBD2. Germline CDR1 reads SEHNR; CDR2 reads FQNEAQ (reference sequence). The CDR3 length is 16 residues. V shed 5 bases and J 1 base; nucleotides not matched to a gene: 9. CDR3: CASSTIAGRIQETQYF. The CDR3 DNA sequence: TGTGCCAGCAGCACTATAGCGGGACGGATCCAAGAGACCCAGTACTTC.

V is TRBV19 and J is TRBJ2-6; D perhaps matches TRBD2 (5 bases). This CDR3 has 15 residues. Trimming stripped 7 bases from V and 0 bases from J, with 10 bases between. The V gene's germline CDR1 is LNHDA and CDR2 SQIVND (reference sequence). CDR3 amino acids: CASIPGISGANVLTF. The CDR3 DNA is TGTGCCAGTATCCCGGGAATCTCTGGGGCCAACGTCCTGACTTTC.

The chain joins TRBV3-1 (or the pseudogene TRBV3-2) to TRBJ1-2; tentative D call: TRBD1 (5 bases). The germline V gene has CDR1 LGHDT and CDR2 YNNKEL (reference sequence). The germline V and J ends were trimmed by 0 bases and 4 bases, with 15 bases remaining between them. The CDR3 length is 16 residues. The CDR3 is CASSQDEQEEGYGYTF. The CDR3 coding sequence is TGTGCCAGCAGCCAAGATGAACAGGAGGAGGGCTATGGCTACACCTTC.

The rearrangement links TRBV27 to TRBJ1-1; 9 nucleotides line up with TRBD1. V dropped 2 bases and J dropped 6; count of bases not matched to a gene: 7. The CDR3 extends over 15 amino acids. Germline V CDR1 and CDR2: MNHEY, SMNVEV (reference sequence). CDR3 protein: CASSLVGTGTPEAFF. DNA for the CDR3: TGTGCCAGCAGTTTAGTTGGGACAGGGACGCCTGAAGCTTTCTTT.

This clone has more than one count but fewer than ten. In DNA form, the CDR3 reads TGTGCCAGCACCCCCCTCGCCCTGCGGAGAGATAGCAATCAGCCCCAGCATTTT. Translation gives CASTPLALRRDSNQPQHF. V is TRBV28 and J is TRBJ1-5; D gene ambiguous. V lost 7 bases to trimming and J lost 0 bases, with 22 bases between them. This CDR3 has 18 amino acids. The germline gives CDR1 MDHEN, CDR2 SYDVKM.

This chain links TRBV6-1 with TRBJ2-7; 10 positions agree with TRBD1. The V gene's germline CDR1 is MNHNS and CDR2 SASEGT. The V segment lost 3 bases and the J segment 7 bases; nucleotides outside the gene matches: 3. The CDR3 contains 13 residues. CDR3 region: CASSETGGMEQYF. CDR3 in DNA: TGTGCCAGCAGTGAGACAGGGGGCATGGAGCAGTACTTC.

In DNA form, the CDR3 reads TGTGCCAGCGGCCGGACTAGCGGGAGTTGGGAGACCCAGTACTTC. Its translation is CASGRTSGSWETQYF. The chain has TRBV7-2 and TRBJ2-5; 13 nucleotides align to TRBD2. Germline lookup yields CDR1 SGHTA and CDR2 FQGNSA. CDR3 size: 15 residues. With 8 bases clipped from V and 5 bases from J, the junction kept 8 bases outside the gene matches.

The chain employs TRBV5-8 and TRBJ1-1; 7 nucleotides match TRBD1. Looked up from germline, CDR1 is SGHTS and CDR2 is YDEGEE. The CDR3 consists of 10 residues. Trimming cost V 5 bases and J 14 bases; bases outside gene matches: 6. The CDR3 spells CASSMEGAFF. The CDR3, as DNA: TGTGCCAGCAGTATGGAGGGGGCCTTCTTT.

The gene calls are TRBV12-3 or TRBV12-4 and TRBJ2-7; TRBD2 is a possible D gene (5 bases). This CDR3 is built from 11 residues. The V end lost 3 bases, the J end lost 6 bases, and 6 bases lay between the germline ends. For the CDR3, the DNA is TGTGCCAGCAGTTTGGGGAGCGAGCAGTACTTC. It specifies CASSLGSEQYF.

V gene TRBV28 combines with J gene TRBJ1-4; D not resolved. Germline V gives CDR1 MDHEN, CDR2 SYDVKM. The CDR3 sequence is 13 residues long. The V gene lost 8 bases and the J gene lost 8 bases, with 15 bases spanning the gap. The CDR3 coding sequence is TGTGCCAGCCGTCGGGGTGGAGAGGAAAAACTGTTTTTT. Translating gives CASRRGGEEKLFF.

This rearrangement joins TRBV28 to TRBJ1-5, with TRBD1 as a possible D gene (6 bases). The V end lost 5 bases, the J end lost 7 bases, and 9 bases lay between the germline ends. This CDR3 comprises 12 residues. Germline loops: CDR1 MDHEN, CDR2 SYDVKM. Written as DNA, the CDR3 is TGTGCCAGCAGTGGGGGCTTGCAGCCCCAGCATTTT. It yields the protein CASSGGLQPQHF.

The chain has TRBV10-3 and TRBJ2-2; 7 nucleotides line up with TRBD2. The trim removed 4 bases at V and 5 bases at J, leaving 4 bases unmatched. There are 14 residues in the CDR3. Germline assignment: CDR1 ENHRY and CDR2 SYGVKD. The CDR3 reads CAISGTSATGELFF. DNA of the CDR3: TGTGCCATCAGTGGGACTAGTGCAACCGGGGAGCTGTTTTTT.

The CDR3 spells CASSQDSHVTDTQYF. The CDR3 coding sequence is TGTGCCAGCAGCCAAGATTCCCATGTGACAGATACGCAGTATTTT. The chain carries TRBV4-2 and TRBJ2-3; no clear D. The germline gives CDR1 LGHNA, CDR2 YNFKEQ. The CDR3 extends over 15 amino acids. V lost 0 bases, J lost 3 bases, and 10 bases lay in between.

In this sample, this clone turned up once. V gene TRBV28 combines with J gene TRBJ2-1; D is uncertain. This CDR3 has 12 amino acids. CDR1 is MDHEN, CDR2 SYDVKM, per germline. Between the trimmed V and J ends, which lost 6 bases and 12 bases, there was a span of 15 bases. The CDR3 loop is CASSPRVSLQFF. CDR3 DNA sequence: TGTGCCAGCAGCCCCCGGGTATCGTTGCAGTTCTTC.

This clone was seen a single time. The chain is built from TRBV18 and TRBJ2-5; the D is unclear. CDR1 and CDR2 (germline): KGHSH, LQKENI. V was shortened by 2 bases and J by 2 bases, with 6 bases between the two germline ends. The CDR3 runs to 13 residues. Written as DNA, the CDR3 is TGTGCCAGCTCACCAGCGATTCAAGAGACCCAGTACTTC. It translates to CASSPAIQETQYF.